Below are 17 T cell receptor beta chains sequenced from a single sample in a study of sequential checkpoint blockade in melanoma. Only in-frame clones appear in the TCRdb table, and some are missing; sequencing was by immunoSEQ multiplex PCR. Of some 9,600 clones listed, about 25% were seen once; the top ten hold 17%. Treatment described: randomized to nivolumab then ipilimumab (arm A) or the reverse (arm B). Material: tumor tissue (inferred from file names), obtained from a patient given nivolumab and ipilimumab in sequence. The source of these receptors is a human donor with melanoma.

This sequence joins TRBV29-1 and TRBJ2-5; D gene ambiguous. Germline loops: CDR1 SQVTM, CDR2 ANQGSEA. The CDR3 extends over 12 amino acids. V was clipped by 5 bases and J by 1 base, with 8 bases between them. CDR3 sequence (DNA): TGCAGCGTTCGACACTTCCAAGAGACCCAGTACTTC. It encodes CSVRHFQETQYF.

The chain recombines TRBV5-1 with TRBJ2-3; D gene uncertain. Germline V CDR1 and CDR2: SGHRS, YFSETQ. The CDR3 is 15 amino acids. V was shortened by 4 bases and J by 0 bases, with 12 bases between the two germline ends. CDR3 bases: TGCGCCAGCAGCAGACAACTCTCTAGCACAGATACGCAGTATTTT. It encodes CASSRQLSSTDTQYF.

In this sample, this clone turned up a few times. CDR3 in DNA: TGTGCCAGTAGCCGGAGGGTCACTGAAGCTTTCTTT. Its translation: CASSRRVTEAFF. The gene calls are TRBV19 and TRBJ1-1; D gene ambiguous. The germline V gene has CDR1 LNHDA and CDR2 SQIVND (reference sequence). The length of the CDR3 is 12 residues. V lost 6 bases and J 4 bases, leaving 9 bases between the germline ends.

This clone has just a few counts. This CDR3 reads CAWSSTDTQYF. As DNA, the CDR3 is TGTGCCTGGTCTAGCACAGATACGCAGTATTTT. The V call is TRBV30, the J call TRBJ2-3, with D uncertain. The germline CDR1 and CDR2 sequences are GTSNPN and SVGIG (reference sequence). The CDR3 is 11 amino acids. V was shortened by 5 bases and J by 0 bases, with 3 bases between the two germline ends.

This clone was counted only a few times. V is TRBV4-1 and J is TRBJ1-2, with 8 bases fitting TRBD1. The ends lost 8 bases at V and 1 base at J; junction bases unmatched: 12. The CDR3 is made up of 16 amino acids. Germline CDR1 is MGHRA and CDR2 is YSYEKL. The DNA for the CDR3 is TGCGCCAGCTCGCCCCGACTCGGACAGGGTAACTATGGCTACACCTTC. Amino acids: CASSPRLGQGNYGYTF.

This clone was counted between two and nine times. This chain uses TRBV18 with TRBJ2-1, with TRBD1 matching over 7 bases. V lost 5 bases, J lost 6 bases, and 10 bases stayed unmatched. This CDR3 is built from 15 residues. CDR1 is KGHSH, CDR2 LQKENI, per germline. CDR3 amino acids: CASSTGQKGGNEQFF. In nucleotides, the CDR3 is TGTGCCAGCTCAACGGGACAGAAAGGTGGCAATGAGCAGTTCTTC.

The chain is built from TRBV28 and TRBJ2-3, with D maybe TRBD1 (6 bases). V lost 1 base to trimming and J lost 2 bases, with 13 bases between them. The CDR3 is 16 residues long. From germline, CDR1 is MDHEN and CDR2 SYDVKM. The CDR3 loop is CASSLSAGDVTDTQYF. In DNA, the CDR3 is TGTGCCAGCAGTTTATCGGCAGGGGATGTCACAGATACGCAGTATTTT.

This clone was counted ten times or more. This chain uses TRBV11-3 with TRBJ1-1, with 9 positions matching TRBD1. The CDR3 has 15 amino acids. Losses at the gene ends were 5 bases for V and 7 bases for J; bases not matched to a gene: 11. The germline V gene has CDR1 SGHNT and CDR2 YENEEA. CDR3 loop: CASSAPRTGASEAFF. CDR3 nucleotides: TGTGCCAGCAGCGCTCCCCGGACAGGGGCTAGTGAAGCTTTCTTT.

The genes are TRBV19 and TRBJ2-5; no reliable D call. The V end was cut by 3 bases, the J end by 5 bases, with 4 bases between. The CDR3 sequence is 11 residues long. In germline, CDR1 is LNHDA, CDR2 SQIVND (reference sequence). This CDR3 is CASSIQETQYF. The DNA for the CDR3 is TGTGCCAGTAGTATTCAGGAGACCCAGTACTTC.

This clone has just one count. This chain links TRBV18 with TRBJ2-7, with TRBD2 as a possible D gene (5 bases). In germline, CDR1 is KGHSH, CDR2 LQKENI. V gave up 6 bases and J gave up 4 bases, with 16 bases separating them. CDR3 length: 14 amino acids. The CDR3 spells CASSPPGRSYEQYF. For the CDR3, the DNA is TGTGCCAGCTCCCCTCCGGGGAGATCGTACGAGCAGTACTTC.

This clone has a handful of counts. The CDR3 sequence: CSVAGDRDSSYEQYF. CDR3 DNA sequence: TGCAGCGTTGCTGGGGACCGAGACAGCTCCTACGAGCAGTACTTC. The chain links TRBV29-1 to TRBJ2-7; the D call may be TRBD1 or TRBD2 (5 bases each). Trimming pared 4 bases from V and 0 bases from J, leaving 16 bases between. The CDR3 is 15 amino acids. CDR1 is SQVTM and CDR2 is ANQGSEA in the germline V gene.

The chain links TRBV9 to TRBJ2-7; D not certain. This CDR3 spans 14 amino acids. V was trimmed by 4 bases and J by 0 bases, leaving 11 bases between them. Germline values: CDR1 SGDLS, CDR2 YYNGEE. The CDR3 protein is CASSPSPDSYEQYF. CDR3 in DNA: TGTGCCAGCAGCCCTAGTCCCGACTCCTACGAGCAGTACTTC.

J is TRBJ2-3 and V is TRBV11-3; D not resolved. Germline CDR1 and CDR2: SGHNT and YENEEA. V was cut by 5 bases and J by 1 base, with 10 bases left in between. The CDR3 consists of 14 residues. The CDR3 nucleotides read TGTGCCAGCAGCGCCAACCAGCGCACAGATACGCAGTATTTT. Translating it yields CASSANQRTDTQYF. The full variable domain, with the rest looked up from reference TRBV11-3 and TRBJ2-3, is EAGVVQSPRYKIIEKKQPVAFWCNPISGHNTLYWYLQNLGQGPELLIRYENEEAVDDSQLPKDRFSAERLKGVDSTLKIQPAELGDSAVYLCASSANQRTDTQYFGPGTRLTVL.

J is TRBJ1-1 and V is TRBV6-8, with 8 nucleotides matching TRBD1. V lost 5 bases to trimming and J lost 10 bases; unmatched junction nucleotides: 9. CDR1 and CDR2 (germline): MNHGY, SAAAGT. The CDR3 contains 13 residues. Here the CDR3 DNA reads TGTGCCAGCAGTCCCGACAGGGGCGTTACAGCTTTCTTT. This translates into CASSPDRGVTAFF.

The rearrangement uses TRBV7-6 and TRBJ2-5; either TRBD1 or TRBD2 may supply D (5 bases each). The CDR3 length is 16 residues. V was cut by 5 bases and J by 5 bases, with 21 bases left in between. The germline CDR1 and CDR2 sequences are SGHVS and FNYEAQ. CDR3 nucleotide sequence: TGTGCCAGCAGCCCTGGAGGTAGGGGTCGGTTGGAGACCCAGTACTTC. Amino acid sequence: CASSPGGRGRLETQYF.

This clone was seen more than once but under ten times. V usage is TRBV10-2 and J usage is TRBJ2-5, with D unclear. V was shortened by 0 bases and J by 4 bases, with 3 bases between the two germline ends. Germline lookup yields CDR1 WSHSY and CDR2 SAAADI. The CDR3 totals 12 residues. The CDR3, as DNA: TGCGCCAGCAGTGAGTCTGGAGAGACCCAGTACTTC. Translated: CASSESGETQYF.

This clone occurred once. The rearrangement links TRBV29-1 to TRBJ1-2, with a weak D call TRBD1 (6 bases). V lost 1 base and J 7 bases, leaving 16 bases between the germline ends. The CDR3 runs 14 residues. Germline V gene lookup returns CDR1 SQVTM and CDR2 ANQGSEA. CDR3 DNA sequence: TGCAGCGTTGAAGCAGGGTACAGGGCCGGTGGCTACACCTTC. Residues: CSVEAGYRAGGYTF. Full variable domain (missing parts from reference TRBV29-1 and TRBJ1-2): SAVISQKPSRDICQRGTSLTIQCQVDSQVTMMFWYRQQPGQSLTLIATANQGSEATYESGFVIDKFPISRPNLTFSTLTVSNMSPEDSSIYLCSVEAGYRAGGYTFGSGTRLTVV.